This T cell receptor beta chain derives from a study of blood T cell repertoires in COVID-19. V shed 7 bases and J 1 base; nucleotides not matched to a gene: 6. The germline gives CDR1 SNHLY, CDR2 FYNNEI. This CDR3 is 14 amino acids long. Sequencing was performed with immunoSEQ multiplex PCR; in TCRdb, only in-frame clones are kept and a portion is missing. This sample has 200,000 or so clones, with 88% found just once. The genes are TRBV2 and TRBJ2-7; TRBD2 matches 8 bases. This TCR was sampled from a woman in her thirties or forties with acute COVID-19. Sequencing was performed on PBMCs or T cells enriched from blood (not recorded which). CDR3 in DNA: TGTGCCAGCATCCCGGGACTAGGATCCTACGAGCAGTACTTC. As protein: CASIPGLGSYEQYF.